A single sample gave rise to the 27 T cell receptor beta chains below, sequenced in a study of shared clonotypes between healthy human individuals. Assay used: immunoSEQ multiplex PCR; TCRdb lists only in-frame clones, some missing. The profile shows 2 million to 3 million clones, under 95% of them singletons. Material: naive CD4+ T cells from PBMCs. Stated subset: CD45RA+ positively selected. These receptors were collected from a man between 18 and 35 years old in good health. Some clones in this sample may be carry-over from other donors' samples.

The rearrangement joins TRBV7-2 to TRBJ2-7, with 11 bases lining up with TRBD2. The J segment lost 6 bases and the V segment lost 2 bases, leaving 6 bases of the junction unmatched. Per germline, CDR1 SGHTA and CDR2 FQGNSA. This CDR3 is 15 amino acids long. In DNA, the CDR3 is TGTGCCAGCAGCTTATCTGCACTAGCGGGGGTCGAGCAGTACTTC. Amino acid sequence: CASSLSALAGVEQYF.

V usage is TRBV20-1 and J usage is TRBJ1-3; D remains ambiguous. The ends were cut back, 0 bases at V and 6 bases at J, with 3 bases in the middle. Germline loops: CDR1 DFQATT, CDR2 SNEGSKA (reference sequence). The CDR3 extends over 11 amino acids. For the CDR3, the DNA is TGCAGTGCTAGAGAGGAAAACACCATATATTTT. Translation gives CSAREENTIYF.

As DNA, the CDR3 is TGTGCCAGCAGCGTAGCGGCGGCGGGGGTCTACGAGCAGTACTTC. Protein: CASSVAAAGVYEQYF. V and J are TRBV9 and TRBJ2-7, with 7 positions matching TRBD2. CDR3 size: 15 residues. With V trimmed by 0 bases and J by 3 bases, 6 bases remained unmatched. From germline, CDR1 is SGDLS and CDR2 YYNGEE.

Here the CDR3 reads CASSSSGDEQYF. DNA of the CDR3: TGTGCCAGCAGTTCCTCTGGCGACGAGCAGTACTTC. The chain employs TRBV28 and TRBJ2-7, with D uncertain. Trimming stripped 4 bases from V and 5 bases from J, with 9 bases between. Germline CDR1 and CDR2: MDHEN and SYDVKM. This CDR3 comprises 12 residues.

In its sample, this clone was seen once. Other nucleotide sequences in the sample specify the same CDR3. The chain is built from TRBV15 and TRBJ2-7; TRBD2 might be the D (6 bases). V lost 4 bases to trimming and J lost 2 bases, with 9 bases between them. The CDR3 has 13 residues. Looked up from germline, CDR1 is LNHNV and CDR2 is YYDKDF (reference sequence). Written as DNA, the CDR3 is TGTGCCACCAGCACGCGGGGCCCCTACGAGCAGTACTTC. This translates into CATSTRGPYEQYF. Looking up the rest from reference TRBV15 and TRBJ2-7 gives the full variable domain: DAMVIQNPRYQVTQFGKPVTLSCSQTLNHNVMYWYQQKSSQAPKLLFHYYDKDFNNEADTPDNFQSRRPNTSFCFLDIRSPGLGDTAMYLCATSTRGPYEQYFGPGTRLTVT.

The chain has TRBV28 and TRBJ1-1, with D unclear. V lost 4 bases to trimming and J lost 8 bases, with 11 bases between them. Germline V gene sequence: CDR1 MDHEN, CDR2 SYDVKM. The CDR3 extends over 12 amino acids. The CDR3 region is CASSYTGVEAFF. CDR3 DNA sequence: TGTGCCAGCAGTTACACCGGGGTCGAAGCTTTCTTT.

The genes are TRBV29-1 and TRBJ2-3, with D tentatively TRBD2 (7 bases). Germline values: CDR1 SQVTM, CDR2 ANQGSEA. Deletions cut 7 bases from V and 4 bases from J, with 18 bases between. CDR3 length: 14 residues. As DNA, the CDR3 is TGCAGCGCTCGAGGGGGGGGTATGGCAGATACGCAGTATTTT. Its translation is CSARGGGMADTQYF.

This chain uses TRBV2 with TRBJ2-3, with D tentatively TRBD1 (5 bases). V was shortened by 1 base and J by 1 base, with 9 bases between the two germline ends. CDR1 is SNHLY and CDR2 is FYNNEI in the germline V gene. CDR3 length equals 15 residues. CDR3 bases: TGTGCCAGCAGTGAAGAAGGACACCGCACAGATACGCAGTATTTT. As protein: CASSEEGHRTDTQYF.

CDR3 residues: CASSSLTSGRSTDTQYF. The CDR3 coding sequence is TGTGCCAGCAGCTCCCTGACTAGCGGGAGGAGCACAGATACGCAGTATTTT. The genes are TRBV7-2 and TRBJ2-3; 13 bases fit TRBD2. V was pared by 4 bases and J by 0 bases, with 4 bases of the junction left unmatched. The CDR3 is made up of 17 amino acids. From germline, CDR1 is SGHTA and CDR2 FQGNSA.

V usage is TRBV5-6 and J usage is TRBJ2-2; tentative D call: TRBD2 (6 bases). This CDR3 is built from 17 residues. V shed 4 bases and J shed 4 bases, with 20 bases lying between them. CDR1 is SGHDT, CDR2 YYEEEE, per germline. CDR3 amino acids: CASSPPGERLITGELFF. CDR3 DNA: TGTGCCAGCAGCCCCCCGGGAGAACGGCTGATCACCGGGGAGCTGTTTTTT.

The V gene is TRBV15, the J gene TRBJ2-4, with 8 bases aligning to TRBD2. The CDR3 contains 16 residues. The V and J ends lost 5 bases and 0 bases, in that order; junction bases with no gene match: 6. Germline loops: CDR1 LNHNV, CDR2 YYDKDF (reference sequence). This chain's CDR3 is CATSGLAGGAKNIQYF. DNA of the CDR3: TGTGCCACCAGCGGTCTCGCGGGAGGAGCCAAAAACATTCAGTACTTC.

V usage is TRBV6-5 and J usage is TRBJ1-2, with 7 bases that match TRBD1. CDR3 size: 14 residues. Per the germline V gene, CDR1 is MNHEY and CDR2 is SVGAGI. With 5 bases clipped from V and 7 bases from J, the junction kept 10 bases outside the gene matches. In DNA form, the CDR3 reads TGTGCCAGCAGTCAGACCGACAGGGTGGCTGGCTACACCTTC. Translating it yields CASSQTDRVAGYTF.

This rearrangement joins TRBV29-1 to TRBJ2-5; tentative D call: TRBD2 (7 bases). The CDR3 has 13 residues. Germline V gene data show CDR1 as SQVTM and CDR2 as ANQGSEA. Trimming left V 5 bases short and J 7 bases short, with 17 bases between. CDR3 amino acids: CSVRWEGERTQYF. As DNA, the CDR3 is TGCAGCGTTCGGTGGGAGGGGGAAAGGACCCAGTACTTC.

This clone was seen a few times. The chain combines TRBV4-1 with TRBJ2-1, with 12 bases lining up with TRBD2. Germline CDR1 is MGHRA and CDR2 is YSYEKL. The V and J ends lost 0 bases and 4 bases, in that order; junction bases with no gene match: 4. The CDR3 covers 17 residues. The CDR3 DNA follows: TGCGCCAGCAGCCAAGATCCAACTAGCGGGAGGTACAATGAGCAGTTCTTC. Translation: CASSQDPTSGRYNEQFF.

J is TRBJ2-7 and V is TRBV6-1, with a weak D call TRBD1 (6 bases). Germline V gene data show CDR1 as MNHNS and CDR2 as SASEGT. The CDR3 runs to 13 residues. V lost 2 bases to trimming and J lost 8 bases, with 13 bases between them. CDR3 residues: CASSESHRDKQYF. CDR3 in DNA: TGTGCCAGCAGTGAATCGCACAGGGACAAGCAGTACTTC.

The chain couples TRBV28 to TRBJ2-5; TRBD2 matches 7 bases. There are 15 residues in the CDR3. The germline CDR1 and CDR2 sequences are MDHEN and SYDVKM. J lost 4 bases, V lost 2 bases, and 7 bases had no gene match. CDR3 sequence: CASSLRGRALETQYF. The CDR3 DNA is TGTGCCAGCAGTTTACGGGGGAGGGCCTTAGAGACCCAGTACTTC. The full variable domain, completed using reference TRBV28 and TRBJ2-5, is DVKVTQSSRYLVKRTGEKVFLECVQDMDHENMFWYRQDPGLGLRLIYFSYDVKMKEKGDIPEGYSVSREKKERFSLILESASTNQTSMYLCASSLRGRALETQYFGPGTRLLVL.

Points on this clone: Other DNA sequences in the same sample also yield this CDR3. The V call is TRBV7-3, the J call TRBJ2-1, with D unclear. V lost 2 bases to trimming and J lost 2 bases, with 4 bases between them. The germline V gene has CDR1 SGHTA and CDR2 FQGTGA. This CDR3 contains 13 residues. As DNA, the CDR3 is TGTGCCAGCAGCTTAGGGGCCTACAATGAGCAGTTCTTC. Translated: CASSLGAYNEQFF.

The chain has TRBV6-6 and TRBJ1-6, with D tentatively TRBD1 (5 bases). V lost 0 bases and J 4 bases, leaving 10 bases between the germline ends. The germline gives CDR1 MNHNY, CDR2 SVGAGI (reference sequence). The CDR3 consists of 16 residues. The CDR3, as DNA: TGTGCCAGCAGTTACTCTGGGGGACCTTATAATTCACCCCTCCACTTT. This translates into CASSYSGGPYNSPLHF.

V gene TRBV19 combines with J gene TRBJ2-2; the D is unclear. CDR1 LNHDA and CDR2 SQIVND come from the germline V gene (reference sequence). Trimming removed 5 bases at V and 3 bases at J, with 7 bases between. The CDR3 sequence is 13 residues long. In nucleotides, the CDR3 is TGTGCCAGTAGTTATCAGTACACCGGGGAGCTGTTTTTT. Translating it yields CASSYQYTGELFF.

The genes are TRBV21-1 and TRBJ2-7; the table names TRBD1, a call not compared with the DNA. TRBV21-1 is flagged as a pseudogene. The CDR3 is made up of 18 amino acids. CDR3 nucleotide sequence: TGTGCCAGCAGCAAAGGGGGGCTAACTCCCGGTGGGTCCTACGAGCAGTACTTC. Translated, it gives CASSKGGLTPGGSYEQYF.

This chain joins TRBV5-1 and TRBJ2-7, with a tentative D call TRBD2 (6 bases). The CDR3 sequence is 15 residues long. Germline V gene lookup returns CDR1 SGHRS and CDR2 YFSETQ. Trimming stripped 5 bases from V and 6 bases from J, with 21 bases between. The CDR3: CASSRVGGAGGEQYF. CDR3 DNA: TGCGCCAGCAGTCGCGTAGGTGGGGCCGGGGGCGAGCAGTACTTC.

The chain carries TRBV2 and TRBJ1-2; D may be TRBD1 (6 bases). The CDR3 totals 14 residues. Looked up from germline, CDR1 is SNHLY and CDR2 is FYNNEI. V lost 3 bases, J lost 5 bases, and 13 bases lay in between. The CDR3: CASSDAQGRYGYTF. DNA of the CDR3: TGTGCCAGCAGTGACGCCCAGGGGAGATATGGCTACACCTTC.

The chain combines TRBV5-1 with TRBJ2-1; TRBD2 agrees at 11 bases. Germline values: CDR1 SGHRS, CDR2 YFSETQ. The CDR3 contains 16 residues. The V gene end was trimmed by 5 bases and the J gene end by 8 bases; junction bases not matched to a gene: 12. The CDR3 DNA follows: TGCGCCAGCAGACTTCTCCTAGCGGGAGGTGGTGATGAGCAGTTCTTC. Its translation: CASRLLLAGGGDEQFF.

The count of this clone is one. The gene calls are TRBV18 and TRBJ2-5; TRBD1 might be the D (5 bases). Per germline, CDR1 KGHSH and CDR2 LQKENI. V lost 3 bases to trimming and J lost 1 base, with 6 bases between them. The CDR3 runs 13 residues. The CDR3 loop is CASSPTAQETQYF. CDR3 sequence (DNA): TGTGCCAGCTCACCGACAGCCCAAGAGACCCAGTACTTC. Full variable domain (outside the CDR3, taken from reference TRBV18 and TRBJ2-5): NAGVMQNPRHLVRRRGQEARLRCSPMKGHSHVYWYRQLPEEGLKFMVYLQKENIIDESGMPKERFSAEFPKEGPSILRIQQVVRGDSAAYFCASSPTAQETQYFGPGTRLLVL.

Only a few counts were recorded for this clone. The chain has TRBV9 and TRBJ1-1, with a weak D call TRBD1 (6 bases). Germline V gene lookup returns CDR1 SGDLS and CDR2 YYNGEE. The V and J ends lost 6 bases and 4 bases respectively, with 19 bases between them. The CDR3 runs 15 residues. The CDR3 DNA sequence: TGTGCCAGCACCCTGCTACAGGGCATTAGCACTGAAGCTTTCTTT. It yields the protein CASTLLQGISTEAFF. Full variable domain (rest looked up from reference TRBV9 and TRBJ1-1): DSGVTQTPKHLITATGQRVTLRCSPRSGDLSVYWYQQSLDQGLQFLIQYYNGEERAKGNILERFSAQQFPDLHSELNLSSLELGDSALYFCASTLLQGISTEAFFGQGTRLTVV.

About this clone itself: Other DNA sequences in the same sample also yield this CDR3. The genes are TRBV6-6 and TRBJ2-7; the match to TRBD1 covers 8 bases. Germline V gene sequence: CDR1 MNHNY, CDR2 SVGAGI (reference sequence). The CDR3 is 15 residues long. The J segment lost 0 bases and the V segment lost 5 bases, leaving 6 bases of the junction unmatched. CDR3 amino acids: CASSTTGGSSYEQYF. In nucleotides, the CDR3 is TGTGCCAGCAGTACCACAGGGGGGAGCTCCTACGAGCAGTACTTC.

CDR3 DNA sequence: TGTGCCAGCAGCATTCGGACTAGCGGGCACTACGAGCAGTACTTC. Protein: CASSIRTSGHYEQYF. The V gene is TRBV7-2, the J gene TRBJ2-7; 11 bases agree with TRBD2. CDR1 is SGHTA and CDR2 is FQGNSA in the germline V gene. V was pared by 5 bases and J by 3 bases, with 6 bases of the junction left unmatched. The CDR3 covers 15 residues.